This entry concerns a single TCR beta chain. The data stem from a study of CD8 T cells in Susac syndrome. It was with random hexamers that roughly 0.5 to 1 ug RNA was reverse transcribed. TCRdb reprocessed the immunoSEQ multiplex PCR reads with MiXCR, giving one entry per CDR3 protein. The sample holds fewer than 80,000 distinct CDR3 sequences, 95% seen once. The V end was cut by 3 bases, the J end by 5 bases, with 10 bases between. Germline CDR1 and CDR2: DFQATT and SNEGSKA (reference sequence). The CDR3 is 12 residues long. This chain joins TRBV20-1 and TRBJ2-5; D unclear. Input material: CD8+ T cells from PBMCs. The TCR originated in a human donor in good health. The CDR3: CSARDDGETQYF. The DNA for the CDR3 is TGCAGTGCTAGGGACGACGGGGAGACCCAGTACTTC.